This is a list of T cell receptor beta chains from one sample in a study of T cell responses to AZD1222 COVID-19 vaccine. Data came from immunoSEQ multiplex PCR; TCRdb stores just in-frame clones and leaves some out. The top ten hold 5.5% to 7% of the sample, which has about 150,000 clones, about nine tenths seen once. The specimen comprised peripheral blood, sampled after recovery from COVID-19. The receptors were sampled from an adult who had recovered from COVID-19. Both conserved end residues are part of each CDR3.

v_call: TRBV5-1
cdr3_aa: CASSPRTSGTDGELFF

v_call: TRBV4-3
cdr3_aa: CASSQLTGDSYEQYF

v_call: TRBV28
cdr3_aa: CASSSATSGEGPEQYF

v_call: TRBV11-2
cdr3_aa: CASSVSRTDTQYF

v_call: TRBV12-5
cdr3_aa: CASGLVRLNQPQHF

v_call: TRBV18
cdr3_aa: CASSPQTVMNTEAFF

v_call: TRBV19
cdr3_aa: CASSIGYSNQPQHF

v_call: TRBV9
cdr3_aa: CASSVGSGSYEQYF

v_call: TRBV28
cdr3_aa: CASALRRLTNTEAFF

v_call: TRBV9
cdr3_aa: CASSGENWGRIITSYEQYF

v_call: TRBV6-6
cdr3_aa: CASSTTGGASGYTF

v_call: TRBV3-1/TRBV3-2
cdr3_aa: CASSQESYGYTF